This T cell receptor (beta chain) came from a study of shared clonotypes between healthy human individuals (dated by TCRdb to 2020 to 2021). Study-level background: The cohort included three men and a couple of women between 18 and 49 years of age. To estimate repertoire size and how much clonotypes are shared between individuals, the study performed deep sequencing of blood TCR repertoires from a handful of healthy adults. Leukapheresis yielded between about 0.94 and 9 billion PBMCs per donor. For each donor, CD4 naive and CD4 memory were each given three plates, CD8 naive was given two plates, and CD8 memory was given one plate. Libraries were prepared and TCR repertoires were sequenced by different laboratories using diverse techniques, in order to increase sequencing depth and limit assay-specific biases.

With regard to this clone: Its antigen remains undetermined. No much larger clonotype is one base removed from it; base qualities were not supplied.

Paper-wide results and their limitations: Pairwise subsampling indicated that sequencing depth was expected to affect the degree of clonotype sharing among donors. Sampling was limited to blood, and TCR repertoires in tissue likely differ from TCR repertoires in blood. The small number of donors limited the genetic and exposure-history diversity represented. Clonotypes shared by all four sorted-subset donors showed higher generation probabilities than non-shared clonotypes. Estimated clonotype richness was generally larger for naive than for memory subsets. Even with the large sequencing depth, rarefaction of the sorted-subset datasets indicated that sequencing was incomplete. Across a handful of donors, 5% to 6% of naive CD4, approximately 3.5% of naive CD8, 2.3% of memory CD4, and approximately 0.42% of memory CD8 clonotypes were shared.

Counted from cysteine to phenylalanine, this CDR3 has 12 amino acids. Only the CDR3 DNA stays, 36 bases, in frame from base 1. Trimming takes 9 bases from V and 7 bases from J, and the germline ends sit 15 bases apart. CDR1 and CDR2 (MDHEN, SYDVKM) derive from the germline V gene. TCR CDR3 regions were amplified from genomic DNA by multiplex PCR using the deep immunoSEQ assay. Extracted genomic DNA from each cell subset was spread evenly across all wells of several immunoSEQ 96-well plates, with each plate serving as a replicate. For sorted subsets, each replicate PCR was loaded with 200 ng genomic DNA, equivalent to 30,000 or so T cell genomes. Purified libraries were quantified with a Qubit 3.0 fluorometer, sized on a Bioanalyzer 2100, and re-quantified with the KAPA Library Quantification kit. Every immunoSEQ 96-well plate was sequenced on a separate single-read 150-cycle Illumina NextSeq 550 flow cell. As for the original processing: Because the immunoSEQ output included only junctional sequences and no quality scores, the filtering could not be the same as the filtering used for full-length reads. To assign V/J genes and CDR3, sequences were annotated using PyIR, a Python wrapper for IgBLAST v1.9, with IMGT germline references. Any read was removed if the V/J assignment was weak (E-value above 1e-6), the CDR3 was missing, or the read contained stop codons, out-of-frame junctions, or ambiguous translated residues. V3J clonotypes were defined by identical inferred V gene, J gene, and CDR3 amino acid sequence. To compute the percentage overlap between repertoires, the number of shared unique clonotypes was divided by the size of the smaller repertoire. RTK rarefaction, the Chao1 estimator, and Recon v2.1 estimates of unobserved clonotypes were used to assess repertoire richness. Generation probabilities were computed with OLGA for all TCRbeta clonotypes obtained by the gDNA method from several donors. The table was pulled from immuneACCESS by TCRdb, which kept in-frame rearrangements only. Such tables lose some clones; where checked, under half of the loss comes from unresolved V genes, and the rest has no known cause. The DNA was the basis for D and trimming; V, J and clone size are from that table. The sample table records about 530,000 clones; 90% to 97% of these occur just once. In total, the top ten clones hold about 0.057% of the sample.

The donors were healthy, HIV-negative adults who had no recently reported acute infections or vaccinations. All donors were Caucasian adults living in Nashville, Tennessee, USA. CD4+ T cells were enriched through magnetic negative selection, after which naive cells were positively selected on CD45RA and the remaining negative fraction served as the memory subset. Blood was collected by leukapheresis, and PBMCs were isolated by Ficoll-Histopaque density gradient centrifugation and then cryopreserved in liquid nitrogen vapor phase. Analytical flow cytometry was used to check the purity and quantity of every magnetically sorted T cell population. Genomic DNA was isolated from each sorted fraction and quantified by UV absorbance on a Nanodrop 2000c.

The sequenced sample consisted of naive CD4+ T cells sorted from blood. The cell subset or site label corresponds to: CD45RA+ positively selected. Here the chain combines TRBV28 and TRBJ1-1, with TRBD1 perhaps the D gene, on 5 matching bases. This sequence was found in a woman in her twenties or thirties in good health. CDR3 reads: CASQGSGSEAFF. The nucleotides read TGTGCCAGTCAGGGTTCGGGAAGTGAAGCTTTCTTT.